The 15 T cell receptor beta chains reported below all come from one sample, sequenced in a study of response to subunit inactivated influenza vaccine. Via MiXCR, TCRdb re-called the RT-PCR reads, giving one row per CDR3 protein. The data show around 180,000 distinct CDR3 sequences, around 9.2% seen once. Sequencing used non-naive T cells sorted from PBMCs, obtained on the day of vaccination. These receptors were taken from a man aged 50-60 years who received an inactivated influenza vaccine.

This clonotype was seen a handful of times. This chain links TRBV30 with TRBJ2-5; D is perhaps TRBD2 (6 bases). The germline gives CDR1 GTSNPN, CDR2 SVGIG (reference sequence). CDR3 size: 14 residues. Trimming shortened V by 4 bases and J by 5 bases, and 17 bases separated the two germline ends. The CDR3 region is CAWIGLGGAETQYF. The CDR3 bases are TGTGCCTGGATCGGGCTGGGCGGGGCGGAGACCCAGTACTTC.

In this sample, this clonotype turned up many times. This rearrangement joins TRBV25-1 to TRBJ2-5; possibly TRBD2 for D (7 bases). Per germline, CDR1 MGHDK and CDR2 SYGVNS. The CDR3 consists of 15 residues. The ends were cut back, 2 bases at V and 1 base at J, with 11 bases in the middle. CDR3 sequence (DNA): TGTGCCAGCAGTGAACTCGCGGGGGCCCAAGAGACCCAGTACTTC. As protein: CASSELAGAQETQYF.

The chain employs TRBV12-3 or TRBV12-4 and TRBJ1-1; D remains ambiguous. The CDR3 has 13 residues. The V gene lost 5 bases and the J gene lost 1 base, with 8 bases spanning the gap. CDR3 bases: TGTGCCAGCAGTAGTCGAGGGAACACTGAAGCTTTCTTT. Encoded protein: CASSSRGNTEAFF.

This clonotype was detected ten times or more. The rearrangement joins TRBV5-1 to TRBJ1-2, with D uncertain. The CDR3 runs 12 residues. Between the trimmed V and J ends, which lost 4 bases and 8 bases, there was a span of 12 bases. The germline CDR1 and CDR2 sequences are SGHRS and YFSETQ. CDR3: CASSDNPGGYTF. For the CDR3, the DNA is TGCGCCAGCAGCGACAACCCGGGGGGCTACACCTTC.

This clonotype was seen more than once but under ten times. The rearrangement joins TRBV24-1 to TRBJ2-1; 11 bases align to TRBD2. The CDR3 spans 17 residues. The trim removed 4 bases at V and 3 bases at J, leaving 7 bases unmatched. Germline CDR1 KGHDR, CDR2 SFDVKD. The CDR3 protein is CATSDTQTSGSYNEQFF. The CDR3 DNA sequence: TGTGCCACCAGTGACACCCAAACTAGCGGGAGCTACAATGAGCAGTTCTTC.

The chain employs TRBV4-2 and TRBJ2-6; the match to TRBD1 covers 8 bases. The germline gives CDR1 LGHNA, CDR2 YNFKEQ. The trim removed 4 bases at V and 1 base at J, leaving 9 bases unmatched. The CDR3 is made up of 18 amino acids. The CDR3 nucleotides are TGTGCCAGCAGCCGGCTGGGACAGGAGGCTTCTGGGGCCAACGTCCTGACTTTC. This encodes CASSRLGQEASGANVLTF.

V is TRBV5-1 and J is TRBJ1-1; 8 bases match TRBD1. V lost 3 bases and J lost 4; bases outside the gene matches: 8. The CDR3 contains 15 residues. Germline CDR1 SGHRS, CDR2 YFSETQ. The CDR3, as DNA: TGCGCCAGCAGCTCTCGGACAGGGAAGTTCACTGAAGCTTTCTTT. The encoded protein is CASSSRTGKFTEAFF.

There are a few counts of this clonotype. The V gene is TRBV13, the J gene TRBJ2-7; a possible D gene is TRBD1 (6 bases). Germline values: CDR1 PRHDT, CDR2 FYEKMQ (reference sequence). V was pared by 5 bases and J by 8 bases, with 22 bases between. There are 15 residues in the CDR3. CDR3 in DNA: TGTGCCAGCAGCCTACAGGGATCTTCTCGCCTGAAGCAGTACTTC. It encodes CASSLQGSSRLKQYF.

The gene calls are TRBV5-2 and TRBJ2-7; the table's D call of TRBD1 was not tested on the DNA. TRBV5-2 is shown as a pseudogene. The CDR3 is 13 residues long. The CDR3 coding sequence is TGTGCCAGCAGCCCCGGGGTCCCCTACGAGCAGTACTTC. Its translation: CASSPGVPYEQYF.

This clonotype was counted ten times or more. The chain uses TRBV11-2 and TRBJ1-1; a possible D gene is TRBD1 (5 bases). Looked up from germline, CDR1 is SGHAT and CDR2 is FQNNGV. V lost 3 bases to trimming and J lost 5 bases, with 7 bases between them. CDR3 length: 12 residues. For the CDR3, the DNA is TGTGCCAGCAGCTTGTCAGGGACTGAAGCTTTCTTT. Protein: CASSLSGTEAFF.

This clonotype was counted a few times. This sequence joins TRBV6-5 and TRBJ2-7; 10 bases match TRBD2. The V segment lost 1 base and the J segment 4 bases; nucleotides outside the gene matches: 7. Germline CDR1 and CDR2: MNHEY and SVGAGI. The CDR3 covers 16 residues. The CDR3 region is CASSYYPSGSTYEQYF. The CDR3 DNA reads TGTGCCAGCAGTTACTACCCTAGCGGGAGTACTTACGAGCAGTACTTC.

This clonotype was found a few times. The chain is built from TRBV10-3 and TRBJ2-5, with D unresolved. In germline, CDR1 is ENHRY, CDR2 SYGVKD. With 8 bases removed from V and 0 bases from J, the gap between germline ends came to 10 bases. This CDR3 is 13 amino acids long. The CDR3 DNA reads TGTGCCATCCGCATAGAGAACCAAGAGACCCAGTACTTC. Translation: CAIRIENQETQYF.

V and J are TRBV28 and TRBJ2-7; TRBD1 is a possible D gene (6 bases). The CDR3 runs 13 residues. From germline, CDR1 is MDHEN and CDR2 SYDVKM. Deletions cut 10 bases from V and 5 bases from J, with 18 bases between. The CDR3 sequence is CATTQGFRDEQYF. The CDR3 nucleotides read TGTGCCACCACCCAGGGGTTCAGGGACGAGCAGTACTTC. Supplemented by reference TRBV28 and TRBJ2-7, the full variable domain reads DVKVTQSSRYLVKRTGEKVFLECVQDMDHENMFWYRQDPGLGLRLIYFSYDVKMKEKGDIPEGYSVSREKKERFSLILESASTNQTSMYLCATTQGFRDEQYFGPGTRLTVT.

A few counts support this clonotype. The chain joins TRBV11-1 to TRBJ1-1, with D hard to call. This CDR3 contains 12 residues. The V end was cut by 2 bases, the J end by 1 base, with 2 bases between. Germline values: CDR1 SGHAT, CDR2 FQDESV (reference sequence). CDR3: CASSLSNTEAFF. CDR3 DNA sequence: TGTGCCAGCAGCTTATCGAACACTGAAGCTTTCTTT.

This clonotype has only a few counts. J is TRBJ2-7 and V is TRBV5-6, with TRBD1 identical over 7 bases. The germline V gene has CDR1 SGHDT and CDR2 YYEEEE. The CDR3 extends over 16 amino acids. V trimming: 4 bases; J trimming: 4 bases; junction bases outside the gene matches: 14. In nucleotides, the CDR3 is TGTGCCAGCAGCCCGACCTCCTCAGGGGGTCGGTACGAGCAGTACTTC. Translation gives CASSPTSSGGRYEQYF. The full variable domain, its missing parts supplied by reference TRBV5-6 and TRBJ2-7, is DAGVTQSPTHLIKTRGQQVTLRCSPKSGHDTVSWYQQALGQGPQFIFQYYEEEERQRGNFPDRFSGHQFPNYSSELNVNALLLGDSALYLCASSPTSSGGRYEQYFGPGTRLTVT.